The clone carrying this T cell receptor (beta chain) occurred a few times. The antigen is not known. This specimen belongs to a study of T cell responses to AZD1222 COVID-19 vaccine. Study in general: Doses given second, at about 4 or about 12 weeks, were pooled. Findings and caveats of the study: As reported, nearly half of all spike-specific TCRs target variant regions that are unmutated.

The method was immunoSEQ multiplex PCR; TCRdb's version includes in-frame clones alone and lacks a portion of them. The data hold about 83,000 clones, with roughly 83% observed a single time. The clonotype was recovered from an adult in good health. This sample comprised peripheral blood, obtained on day 0 of AZD1222 vaccination.

Here the CDR3 DNA reads TGTGCCTGGGACGGAAGGAGCAACGAGCAGTACTTC. Translation: CAWDGRSNEQYF. This sequence joins TRBV30 and TRBJ2-7; unclear D gene. Deletions cut 5 bases from V and 5 bases from J, with 13 bases between. In germline, CDR1 is GTSNPN, CDR2 SVGIG (reference sequence). The CDR3 has 12 residues.